Sequencing of this TCR beta chain was carried out in a study of T cell responses to AZD1222 COVID-19 vaccine. Here immunoSEQ multiplex PCR was the method, and the copy in TCRdb shows in-frame clones only, minus some. This sample carries more than 90,000 clones, roughly 84% of them seen once, and the ten largest clones take 16%. Findings and caveats of the study: Repertoire sampling occurred only after the peak T cell response. Rises in breadth and depth of Spike-specific TCRs came after two AZD1222 doses. Among the donors, most were white British and more were female, and clonal diversity was possibly underestimated. Unmutated variant regions are reportedly targeted by nearly half of spike-specific TCRs.

This CDR3 spans 14 amino acids. V was shortened by 3 bases and J by 2 bases, with 11 bases between the two germline ends. Germline CDR1 and CDR2: SGHTA and FQGNSA. On this clone itself: Antigen: not known.

Sequenced material: peripheral blood, taken on day 0 of AZD1222 vaccination. This receptor was taken from an adult in good health. The chain couples TRBV7-2 to TRBJ2-7; D may correspond to TRBD1 or TRBD2 (7 bases each). The CDR3 spells CASSFQGGTYEQYF. The CDR3 DNA is TGTGCCAGCAGCTTTCAGGGGGGGACCTACGAGCAGTACTTC.